A single sample is the source of the 32 T cell receptor beta chains below, sequenced in a study of blood T cells in healthy people across ages. With a J-beta primer mix and a sample-barcoded 5' primer, a second PCR ran about 7 to 12 cycles. TCRdb re-analysed the 5' RACE reads in MiXCR, keeping a single row per CDR3 protein. The sample has 1.5 million or so distinct CDR3 sequences; around 40% are singletons. Sample: blood. These receptors originate from a young woman in good health.

V gene TRBV7-9 combines with J gene TRBJ2-7; D gene unclear. The J call may be incorrect, as the DNA end agrees better with TRBJ2-5. Germline loops: CDR1 SEHNR, CDR2 FQNEAQ (reference sequence). The CDR3 contains 15 residues. The CDR3 DNA is TGTGCCAGCAGCTTAGCACTGAGTTACCAAGAGACCCAGTACTTC. The encoded protein is CASSLALSYQETQYF.

There are a few counts of this clonotype. V usage is TRBV7-6 and J usage is TRBJ2-7, with 11 nucleotides matching TRBD2. The V gene's germline CDR1 is SGHVS and CDR2 FNYEAQ. After removal of 8 bases from V and 2 bases from J, the junction contained 8 bases not matched to a gene. CDR3 size: 15 residues. The CDR3 DNA reads as TGTGCCAGCGCCTTAGCGGGAGGGGACCCCTACGAGCAGTACTTC. Protein product: CASALAGGDPYEQYF.

The rearrangement uses TRBV5-6 and TRBJ2-3; 8 bases map to TRBD2. This CDR3 spans 16 amino acids. From germline, CDR1 is SGHDT and CDR2 YYEEEE. V was pared by 6 bases and J by 1 base, with 10 bases of the junction left unmatched. CDR3 amino acids: CASMMWASGRTDTQYF. The CDR3 DNA sequence: TGTGCCAGCATGATGTGGGCTAGCGGGCGCACAGATACGCAGTATTTT.

This clonotype came up many times. The chain combines TRBV5-5 with TRBJ1-2, with D hard to call. Trimming pared 0 bases from V and 2 bases from J, leaving 5 bases between. Germline V gene lookup returns CDR1 SGHKS and CDR2 YYEKEE (reference sequence). The CDR3 loop spans 13 amino acids. The DNA for the CDR3 is TGTGCCAGCAGCTTGGCCACGAACTATGGCTACACCTTC. It is translated as CASSLATNYGYTF.

The chain couples TRBV20-1 to TRBJ1-2; D gene ambiguous. CDR1 DFQATT and CDR2 SNEGSKA come from the germline V gene (reference sequence). V lost 7 bases, J lost 9 bases, and 18 bases lay in between. The CDR3 is 12 residues long. The CDR3 coding sequence is TGCAGTGTTAAGGACGGGGATTATAGCTACACCTTC. This encodes CSVKDGDYSYTF.

The V call is TRBV12-3 or TRBV12-4, the J call TRBJ2-7; 7 bases are a match to TRBD2. V trimming: 3 bases; J trimming: 0 bases; junction bases outside the gene matches: 8. This CDR3 comprises 16 residues. The CDR3 reads CASSFGLAESSYEQYF. CDR3 DNA sequence: TGTGCCAGCAGTTTTGGCCTAGCGGAGAGCTCCTACGAGCAGTACTTC.

J is TRBJ1-3 and V is TRBV20-1; D possibly corresponds to TRBD1 (6 bases). This CDR3 is built from 13 residues. Germline V gene data show CDR1 as DFQATT and CDR2 as SNEGSKA (reference sequence). Trimming pared 2 bases from V and 2 bases from J, leaving 7 bases between. The CDR3 region is CSARRGAGNTIYF. CDR3 nucleotides: TGCAGTGCTAGAAGGGGGGCTGGAAACACCATATATTTT.

In this sample, this clonotype turned up a few times. DNA of the CDR3: TGTGCCAGCAAGGATGTAACTGAAGCTTTCTTT. Translation gives CASKDVTEAFF. The chain is built from TRBV2 and TRBJ1-1; D is ambiguous. The V and J ends lost 7 bases and 5 bases respectively, with 8 bases between them. Per germline, CDR1 SNHLY and CDR2 FYNNEI. The CDR3 consists of 11 residues.

The chain uses TRBV12-3 or TRBV12-4 and TRBJ2-1; D remains ambiguous. The CDR3 has 16 amino acids. Trimming shortened V by 1 base and J by 5 bases, and 15 bases separated the two germline ends. CDR3: CASSLDAAPGHNEQFF. CDR3 in DNA: TGTGCCAGCAGTTTAGATGCAGCCCCTGGGCACAATGAGCAGTTCTTC.

This clonotype was counted a few times. The chain is built from TRBV10-3 and TRBJ2-7; D is undetermined. Germline V gene sequence: CDR1 ENHRY, CDR2 SYGVKD. Trimming stripped 4 bases from V and 1 base from J, with 5 bases between. The CDR3 extends over 12 amino acids. The CDR3, as DNA: TGTGCCATCAGTGGGGCGTCCTACGAGCAGTACTTC. Translating it yields CAISGASYEQYF.

This clonotype was recorded a few times. As DNA, the CDR3 is TGTGCCAGCAGTCGGGCAGGGGGCCACGCAACTAATGAAAAACTGTTTTTT. This codes for CASSRAGGHATNEKLFF. The chain joins TRBV6-1 to TRBJ1-4, with TRBD1 identical over 8 bases. V trimming: 5 bases; J trimming: 0 bases; junction bases outside the gene matches: 8. Per germline, CDR1 MNHNS and CDR2 SASEGT. The CDR3 sequence is 17 residues long.

This clonotype was seen many times. The chain carries TRBV25-1 and TRBJ2-7; 8 bases are shared with TRBD1. Germline CDR1 reads MGHDK; CDR2 reads SYGVNS. The CDR3 loop spans 15 amino acids. With V trimmed by 6 bases and J by 3 bases, 10 bases remained unmatched. The CDR3 is CASSLPGQASYEQYF. The CDR3 bases are TGTGCCAGCAGCCTGCCGGGACAGGCCAGCTACGAGCAGTACTTC.

This clonotype was observed a few times. The chain links TRBV4-2 to TRBJ2-1; 7 nucleotides line up with TRBD2. This CDR3 comprises 17 residues. V lost 0 bases to trimming and J lost 4 bases; unmatched junction nucleotides: 9. Germline loops: CDR1 LGHNA, CDR2 YNFKEQ. The CDR3 region is CASSQEGASGTYNEQFF. CDR3 bases: TGTGCCAGCAGCCAAGAAGGGGCCAGCGGGACGTACAATGAGCAGTTCTTC.

In this sample, this clonotype turned up many times. V usage is TRBV4-3 and J usage is TRBJ1-2, with D uncertain. This CDR3 contains 14 residues. CDR1 and CDR2 from the germline V gene are LGHNA and YSLEER. With 0 bases removed from V and 5 bases from J, the gap between germline ends came to 10 bases. The CDR3 is CASSQDASPYGYTF. The CDR3 coding sequence is TGCGCCAGCAGCCAAGATGCCAGTCCATATGGCTACACCTTC.

On this clonotype itself: A read error may account for a junction end that differs from germline. The J gene is TRBJ1-5, the V gene TRBV12-3 or TRBV12-4, with unresolved D. The CDR3 covers 16 residues. The CDR3 sequence: CASSFNRGSGNQPRHF. The CDR3 coding sequence is TGTGCCAGCAGTTTCAACCGAGGGTCGGGCAATCAGCCCCGGCATTTT.

This clonotype was recorded a few times. The V gene is TRBV12-3 or TRBV12-4, the J gene TRBJ2-5; D gene unclear. CDR3 length: 14 residues. V lost 4 bases, J lost 5 bases, and 14 bases lay in between. The CDR3 nucleotides are TGTGCCAGCAGTTACCCATTTGAGCGCGAGACCCAGTACTTC. Translating it yields CASSYPFERETQYF.

The chain recombines TRBV5-1 with TRBJ2-2; 7 positions match TRBD2. This CDR3 comprises 14 residues. Germline CDR1 is SGHRS and CDR2 is YFSETQ. Unmatched junction bases numbered 4, after V lost 4 bases and J lost 4 bases. Here the CDR3 DNA reads TGCGCCAGCAGCAGCGGGGAGTTCACCGGGGAGCTGTTTTTT. It codes for CASSSGEFTGELFF.

There are a few counts of this clonotype. The V call is TRBV15, the J call TRBJ2-1; D call uncertain. This CDR3 comprises 17 residues. The ends were cut back, 4 bases at V and 6 bases at J, with 22 bases in the middle. Germline CDR1 and CDR2: LNHNV and YYDKDF (reference sequence). This CDR3 is CATSTPFGRSAVNEQFF. The CDR3 DNA reads TGTGCCACCAGCACACCATTCGGCAGATCCGCAGTCAATGAGCAGTTCTTC.

V is TRBV27 and J is TRBJ1-1, with 7 nucleotides matching TRBD1. CDR1 is MNHEY and CDR2 is SMNVEV in the germline V gene (reference sequence). The CDR3 loop spans 16 amino acids. Losses at the gene ends were 6 bases for V and 1 base for J; bases not matched to a gene: 11. The chain's CDR3 is CASRKNRGSSNTEAFF. The CDR3 DNA is TGTGCCAGCAGGAAGAACAGGGGAAGTTCGAACACTGAAGCTTTCTTT.

The chain couples TRBV7-2 to TRBJ1-4; the match to TRBD1 covers 12 bases. Germline values: CDR1 SGHTA, CDR2 FQGNSA. The CDR3 contains 16 residues. With 2 bases clipped from V and 13 bases from J, the junction kept 11 bases outside the gene matches. The CDR3 region is CASSLQTGTGGRRLFF. The CDR3 DNA is TGTGCCAGCAGCTTACAGACCGGGACAGGGGGCCGGAGACTGTTTTTT.

This clonotype was found a few times. The J gene is TRBJ2-3, the V gene TRBV7-9; TRBD2 matches at 11 bases. CDR1 and CDR2 from the germline V gene are SEHNR and FQNEAQ (reference sequence). The V and J ends lost 3 bases and 6 bases, in that order; junction bases with no gene match: 5. This CDR3 is 15 amino acids long. The CDR3 DNA sequence: TGTGCCAGCAGCTTTGCTAGCGGGGGGTCGGATACGCAGTATTTT. This encodes CASSFASGGSDTQYF.

This clonotype was seen a handful of times. V usage is TRBV29-1 and J usage is TRBJ2-5, with 8 nucleotides matching TRBD2. In germline, CDR1 is SQVTM, CDR2 ANQGSEA. Losses at the gene ends were 4 bases for V and 4 bases for J; bases not matched to a gene: 5. This CDR3 is 13 amino acids long. The CDR3 region has the DNA TGCAGCGTTGCACTAGCGGTGCCAGAGACCCAGTACTTC. This encodes CSVALAVPETQYF.

The chain joins TRBV7-2 to TRBJ1-2; D is perhaps TRBD1 (5 bases). Germline-derived CDR1 and CDR2 are SGHTA and FQGNSA. CDR3 length: 14 residues. The germline V and J ends were trimmed by 2 bases and 8 bases, with 15 bases remaining between them. The CDR3 DNA reads as TGTGCCAGCAGCTTATGGCTGCTTGGGGGGGGCTACACCTTC. Protein: CASSLWLLGGGYTF.

There are a few counts of this clonotype. The genes are TRBV5-1 and TRBJ2-1; 14 nucleotides align to TRBD2. V lost 0 bases and J lost 0; bases outside the gene matches: 5. Germline V gene lookup returns CDR1 SGHRS and CDR2 YFSETQ. The CDR3 totals 19 residues. The CDR3 loop is CASSLAIGLAGGSYNEQFF. The CDR3 nucleotides are TGCGCCAGCAGCTTGGCCATAGGACTAGCGGGAGGCTCCTACAATGAGCAGTTCTTC.

The chain carries TRBV6-5 and TRBJ2-1; no clear D. Germline V gene data show CDR1 as MNHEY and CDR2 as SVGAGI. CDR3 length: 14 amino acids. V was shortened by 2 bases and J by 7 bases, with 12 bases between the two germline ends. CDR3 coding DNA: TGTGCCAGCAGTTACGGGGTCCCTCTTAATGAGCAGTTCTTC. Translated: CASSYGVPLNEQFF.

This clonotype was observed at least ten times. The CDR3 DNA reads TGCAGTGCCCCGGGCGGCAGCAATCAGCCCCAGCATTTT. Translation: CSAPGGSNQPQHF. The rearrangement joins TRBV20-1 to TRBJ1-5; D unresolved. V lost 6 bases and J 1 base, leaving 10 bases between the germline ends. The CDR3 is made up of 13 amino acids. Germline V CDR1 and CDR2: DFQATT, SNEGSKA (reference sequence).

In DNA form, the CDR3 reads TGTGCCAGCAGCAGGAGACAGGGCGGGATCGGGGCGACTGAAGCTTTCTTT. Its translation: CASSRRQGGIGATEAFF. The chain couples TRBV5-5 to TRBJ1-1; 7 nucleotides line up with TRBD1. J lost 5 bases, V lost 4 bases, and 17 bases had no gene match. CDR3 length: 17 residues. Germline values: CDR1 SGHKS, CDR2 YYEKEE (reference sequence).

This chain joins TRBV20-1 and TRBJ2-1; TRBD2 agrees at 7 bases. Germline V gene lookup returns CDR1 DFQATT and CDR2 SNEGSKA (reference sequence). J lost 1 base, V lost 7 bases, and 4 bases had no gene match. This CDR3 spans 13 amino acids. CDR3 DNA sequence: TGCAGTGGCGGGGGTCCATCCTACAATGAGCAGTTCTTC. It encodes CSGGGPSYNEQFF.

This clonotype came up a few times. This rearrangement joins TRBV5-1 to TRBJ1-1; unclear D gene. Deletions cut 4 bases from V and 1 base from J, with 14 bases between. Germline CDR1 reads SGHRS; CDR2 reads YFSETQ. This CDR3 contains 15 residues. CDR3 DNA: TGCGCCAGCAGCAATACAAGGACGGGGAACACTGAAGCTTTCTTT. Its translation: CASSNTRTGNTEAFF.

The chain employs TRBV29-1 and TRBJ2-7; no reliable D call. CDR1 SQVTM and CDR2 ANQGSEA come from the germline V gene. V lost 5 bases to trimming and J lost 7 bases, with 9 bases between them. The length of the CDR3 is 10 residues. This CDR3 is CSVNLNEQYF. DNA for the CDR3: TGCAGCGTTAACTTGAATGAGCAGTACTTC.

In regard to this clonotype: A junction boundary mismatches the germline segment, possibly from a read error. V and J are TRBV7-7 and TRBJ2-1, with D possibly called TRBD1 or TRBD2 (6 bases each). Germline V gene data show CDR1 as SSHAT and CDR2 as FNYEAQ (reference sequence). This CDR3 is 16 amino acids long. CDR3 protein: CASSPKGGFSYNEQFF. CDR3 sequence (DNA): TGTGCTAGCAGCCCTAAGGGGGGCTTCTCCTACAATGAGCAGTTCTTC.

The CDR3 region is CASSSMGGTSTDTQYF. The DNA of the CDR3 is TGTGCCAGCAGCTCTATGGGTGGGACTAGCACAGATACGCAGTATTTT. The rearrangement links TRBV11-2 to TRBJ2-3, with D possibly being TRBD2 (6 bases). Germline V gives CDR1 SGHAT, CDR2 FQNNGV. This CDR3 contains 16 residues. V shed 4 bases and J shed 0 bases, with 14 bases lying between them.